This T cell receptor (beta chain) was captured by sequencing in a study of blood T cell repertoires in COVID-19 (dated by TCRdb to 2020 to 2021). About the full investigation: The collaborator samples originated in the United States, Italy and Spain and spanned the acute and convalescent phases of COVID-19. The material from the prospective study consisted of cDNA or gDNA derived from T cells, B-cell-depleted T cells, or PBMCs. Subjects who had been exposed to COVID-19, were actively infected with it, or had recovered from it provided the deeply sampled blood TCRbeta repertoires that made up the dataset. The repertoires were released in a freely available public database intended as a resource for research on the immune response to SARS-CoV-2. Samples were obtained from the ongoing ImmuneRACE study (first 160 participants) and from over a thousand subjects provided by 6 global collaborators. A de-identified subject ID, COVID-19 status, age in years and sex were almost always included in the sample metadata. Where available, HLA class I and class II types were obtained from metadata supplied by the sample provider rather than from assay-based typing. Overall study results and their limits: How much clinical and demographic metadata was included differed by source and by participant, and the metadata was provided uncurated.

For this chain, trimming is 0 bases at the V end and 5 bases at the J end, and the number of junction bases without a gene match is 1. The CDR3 numbers 13 residues from cysteine through phenylalanine. Only CDR3 DNA remains: 39 bases, in frame from the first base. According to the germline V gene, CDR1 reads MNHEY and CDR2 reads SVGAGI. In Seattle, one collaborating source enrolled patients while the infection was active and tracked those patients longitudinally over the course of disease. Each collaborating institution followed its own protocols to collect whole blood in K2EDTA tubes. For TCRbeta analysis, collaborators shipped samples as frozen whole blood, isolated PBMCs, or DNA extracted from either of those sample types. TCRbeta CDR3 regions were amplified from genomic DNA by means of the immunoSEQ Assay, a bias-controlled multiplex PCR. Per the authors' processing: Nucleated cell counts per sample were estimated from amplification of reference gene primers within the assay. To quantify the absolute abundance of each unique TCRbeta CDR3 rearrangement, sequence reads were collapsed and filtered. Productive Simpson clonality was computed per sample as the square root of Simpson's diversity index over productive rearrangements. Held by TCRdb, this immuneACCESS table contains in-frame sequences only and omits some clones. Under half of the omission traces to an unresolved V gene where checked; the cause of the rest is unknown. That table supplies the V and J calls and clone size; D and trimming were determined from the DNA. Present in this sample are 85,000 to 120,000 clones, 75% to 90% of which were seen just once. Around 5% of the sample lies in the top ten.

On this clone itself: Its recognized antigen is unknown. It has no much larger one-base neighbor in the sample; base qualities were not kept.

The chain links TRBV6-5 with TRBJ2-7, and 7 bases in between align with TRBD1. The receptor was derived from a woman in her forties or fifties with COVID-19, enrolled during active disease. The specimen sequenced was peripheral blood. The base sequence is TGTGCCAGCAGTTACTCGGGACAGAACGAGCAGTACTTC. This sequence encodes CASSYSGQNEQYF.